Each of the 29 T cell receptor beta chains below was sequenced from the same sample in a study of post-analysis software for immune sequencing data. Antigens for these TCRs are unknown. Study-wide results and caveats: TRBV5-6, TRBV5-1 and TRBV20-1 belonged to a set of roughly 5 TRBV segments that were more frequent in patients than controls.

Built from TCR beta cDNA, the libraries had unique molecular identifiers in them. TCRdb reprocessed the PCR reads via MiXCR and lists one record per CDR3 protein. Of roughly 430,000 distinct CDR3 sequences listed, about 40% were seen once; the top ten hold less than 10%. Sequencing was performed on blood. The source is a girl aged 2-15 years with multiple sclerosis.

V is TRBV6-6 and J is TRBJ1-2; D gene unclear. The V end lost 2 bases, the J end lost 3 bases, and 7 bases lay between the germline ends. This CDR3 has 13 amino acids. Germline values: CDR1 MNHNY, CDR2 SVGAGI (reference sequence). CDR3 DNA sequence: TGTGCCAGCAGTTACGACACGGACTATGGCTACACCTTC. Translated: CASSYDTDYGYTF.

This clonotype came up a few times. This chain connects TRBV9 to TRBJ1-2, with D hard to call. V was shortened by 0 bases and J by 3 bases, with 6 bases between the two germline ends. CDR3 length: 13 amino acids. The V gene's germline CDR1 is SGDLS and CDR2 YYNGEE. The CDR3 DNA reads TGTGCCAGCAGCGTAGACGGAGACTATGGCTACACCTTC. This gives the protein CASSVDGDYGYTF.

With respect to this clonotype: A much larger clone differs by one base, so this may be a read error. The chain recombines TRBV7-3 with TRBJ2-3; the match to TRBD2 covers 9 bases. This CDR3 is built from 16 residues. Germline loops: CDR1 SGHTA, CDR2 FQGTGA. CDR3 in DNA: TGTGCCGGCAGCTCCCACCGCGGGGGGGTCACAGATACGCAGTATTTT. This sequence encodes CAGSSHRGGVTDTQYF.

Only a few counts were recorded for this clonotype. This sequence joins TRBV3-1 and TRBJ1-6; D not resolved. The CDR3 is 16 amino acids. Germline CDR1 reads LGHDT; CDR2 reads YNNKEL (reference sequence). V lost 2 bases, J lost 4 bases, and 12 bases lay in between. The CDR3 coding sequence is TGTGCCAGCAGCCAATTCGGTGTGGGGTATAATTCACCCCTCCACTTT. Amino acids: CASSQFGVGYNSPLHF.

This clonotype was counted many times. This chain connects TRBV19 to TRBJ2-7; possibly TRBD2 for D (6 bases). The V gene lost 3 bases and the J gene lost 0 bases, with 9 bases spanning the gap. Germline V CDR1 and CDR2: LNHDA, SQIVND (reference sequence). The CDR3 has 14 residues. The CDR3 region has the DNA TGTGCCAGTAGTATTGGCGGGAACTCCTACGAGCAGTACTTC. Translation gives CASSIGGNSYEQYF.

The DNA for the CDR3 is TGTGCCAGCAGGACGGACAGCTTGAACACTGAAGCTTTCTTT. The encoded protein is CASRTDSLNTEAFF. This chain joins TRBV27 and TRBJ1-1; tentative D call: TRBD1 (6 bases). With 6 bases removed from V and 0 bases from J, the gap between germline ends came to 11 bases. This CDR3 has 14 amino acids. The germline CDR1 and CDR2 sequences are MNHEY and SMNVEV (reference sequence).

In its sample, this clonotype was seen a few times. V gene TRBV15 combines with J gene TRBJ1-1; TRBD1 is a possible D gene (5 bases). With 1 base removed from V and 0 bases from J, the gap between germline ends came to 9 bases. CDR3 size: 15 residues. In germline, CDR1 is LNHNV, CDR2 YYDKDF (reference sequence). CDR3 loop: CATSRGGAVNTEAFF. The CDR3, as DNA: TGTGCCACCAGCAGAGGTGGGGCGGTGAACACTGAAGCTTTCTTT. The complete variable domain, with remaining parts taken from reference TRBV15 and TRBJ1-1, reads DAMVIQNPRYQVTQFGKPVTLSCSQTLNHNVMYWYQQKSSQAPKLLFHYYDKDFNNEADTPDNFQSRRPNTSFCFLDIRSPGLGDTAMYLCATSRGGAVNTEAFFGQGTRLTVV.

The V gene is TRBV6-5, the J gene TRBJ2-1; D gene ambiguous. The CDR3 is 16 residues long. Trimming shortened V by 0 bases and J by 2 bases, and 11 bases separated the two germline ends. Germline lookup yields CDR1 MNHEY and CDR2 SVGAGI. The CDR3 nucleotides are TGTGCCAGCAGTTACTCCCCAGCTAGACCCTACAATGAGCAGTTCTTC. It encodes CASSYSPARPYNEQFF.

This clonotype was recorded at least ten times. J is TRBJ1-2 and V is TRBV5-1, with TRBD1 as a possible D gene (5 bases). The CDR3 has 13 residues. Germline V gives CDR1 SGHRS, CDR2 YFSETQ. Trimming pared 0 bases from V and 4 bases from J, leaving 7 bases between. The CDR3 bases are TGCGCCAGCAGCTTGGACAGGAGCTATGGCTACACCTTC. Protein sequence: CASSLDRSYGYTF.

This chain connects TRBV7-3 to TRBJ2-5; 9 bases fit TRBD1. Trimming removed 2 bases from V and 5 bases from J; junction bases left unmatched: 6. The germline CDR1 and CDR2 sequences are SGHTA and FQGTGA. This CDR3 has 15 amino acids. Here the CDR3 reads CASSLGTGWAETQYF. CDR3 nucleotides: TGTGCCAGCAGCTTAGGGACAGGGTGGGCTGAGACCCAGTACTTC.

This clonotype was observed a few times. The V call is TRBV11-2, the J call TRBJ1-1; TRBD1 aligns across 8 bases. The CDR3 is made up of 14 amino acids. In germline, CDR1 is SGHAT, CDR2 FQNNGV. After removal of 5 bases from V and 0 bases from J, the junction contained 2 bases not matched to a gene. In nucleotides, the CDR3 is TGTGCCAGCAGCGAACAGGGGGTGAACACTGAAGCTTTCTTT. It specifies CASSEQGVNTEAFF.

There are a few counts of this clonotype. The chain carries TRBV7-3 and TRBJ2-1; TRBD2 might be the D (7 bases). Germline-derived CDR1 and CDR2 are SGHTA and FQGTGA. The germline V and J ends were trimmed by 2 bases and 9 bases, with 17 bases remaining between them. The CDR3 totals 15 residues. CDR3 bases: TGTGCCAGCAGCTTAGCATACCAGGGGAGGGGTGAGCAGTTCTTC. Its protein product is CASSLAYQGRGEQFF.

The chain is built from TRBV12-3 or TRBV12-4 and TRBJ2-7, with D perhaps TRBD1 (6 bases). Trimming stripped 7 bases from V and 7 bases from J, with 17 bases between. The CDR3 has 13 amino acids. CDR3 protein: CASNRDIRNEQYF. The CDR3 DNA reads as TGTGCCAGCAACCGGGACATAAGGAATGAGCAGTACTTC.

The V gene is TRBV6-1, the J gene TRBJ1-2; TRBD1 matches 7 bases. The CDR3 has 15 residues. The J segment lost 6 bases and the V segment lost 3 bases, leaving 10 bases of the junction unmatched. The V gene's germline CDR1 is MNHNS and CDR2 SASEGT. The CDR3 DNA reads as TGTGCCAGCAGTGAGATCTGGGAGGGGGCGGATGGCTACACCTTC. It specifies CASSEIWEGADGYTF.

The CDR3 region has the DNA TGCAGCGGAAATAGCGGGGAGGGAGGAGATACGCAGTATTTT. Its protein product is CSGNSGEGGDTQYF. The rearrangement joins TRBV29-1 to TRBJ2-3; 8 bases are shared with TRBD2. Germline CDR1 and CDR2: SQVTM and ANQGSEA. J lost 5 bases, V lost 7 bases, and 11 bases had no gene match. The CDR3 runs to 14 residues.

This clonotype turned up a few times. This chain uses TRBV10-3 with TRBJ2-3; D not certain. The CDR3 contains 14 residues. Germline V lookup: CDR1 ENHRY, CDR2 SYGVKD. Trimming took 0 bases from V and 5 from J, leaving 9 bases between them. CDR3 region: CAISESSARDTQYF. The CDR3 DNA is TGTGCCATCAGTGAGTCTTCCGCTCGAGATACGCAGTATTTT.

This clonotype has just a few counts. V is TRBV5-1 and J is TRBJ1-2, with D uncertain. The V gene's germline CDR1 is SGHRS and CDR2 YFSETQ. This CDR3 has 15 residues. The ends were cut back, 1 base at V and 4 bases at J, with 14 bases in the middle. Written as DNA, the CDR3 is TGCGCCAGCAGCTTGTCAGTCCAGGACCCCTATGGCTACACCTTC. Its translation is CASSLSVQDPYGYTF.

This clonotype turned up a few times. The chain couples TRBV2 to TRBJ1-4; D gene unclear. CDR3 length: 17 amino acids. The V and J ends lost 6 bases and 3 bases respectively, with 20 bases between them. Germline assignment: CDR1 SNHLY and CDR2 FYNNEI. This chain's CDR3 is CASRRTGREGSNEKLFF. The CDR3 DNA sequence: TGTGCCAGCAGGCGGACGGGGAGGGAAGGGTCTAATGAAAAACTGTTTTTT. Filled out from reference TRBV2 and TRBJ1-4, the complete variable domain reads EPEVTQTPSHQVTQMGQEVILRCVPISNHLYFYWYRQILGQKVEFLVSFYNNEISEKSEIFDDQFSVERPDGSNFTLKIRSTKLEDSAMYFCASRRTGREGSNEKLFFGSGTQLSVL.

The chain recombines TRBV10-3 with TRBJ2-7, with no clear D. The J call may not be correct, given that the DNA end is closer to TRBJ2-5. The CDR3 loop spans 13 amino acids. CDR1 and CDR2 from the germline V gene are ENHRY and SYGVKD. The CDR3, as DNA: TGTGCCATCAGTGAGTCGGTTGTGGAGACCCAGTACTTC. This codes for CAISESVVETQYF.

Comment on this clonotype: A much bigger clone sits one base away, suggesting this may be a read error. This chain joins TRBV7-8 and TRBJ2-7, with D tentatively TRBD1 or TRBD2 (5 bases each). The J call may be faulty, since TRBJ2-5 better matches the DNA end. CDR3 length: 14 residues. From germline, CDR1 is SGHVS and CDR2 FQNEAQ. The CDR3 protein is CASSLIAQGATQYF. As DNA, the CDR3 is TGTGCCAGCAGCTTAATCGCGCAGGGAGCGACCCAGTACTTC.

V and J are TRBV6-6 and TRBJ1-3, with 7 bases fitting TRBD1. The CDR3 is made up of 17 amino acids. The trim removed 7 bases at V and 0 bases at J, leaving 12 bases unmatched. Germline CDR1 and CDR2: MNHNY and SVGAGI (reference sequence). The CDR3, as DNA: TGTGCCAGCATTAGGGCAGGGGGTGTCCCCTCTGGAAACACCATATATTTT. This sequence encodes CASIRAGGVPSGNTIYF.

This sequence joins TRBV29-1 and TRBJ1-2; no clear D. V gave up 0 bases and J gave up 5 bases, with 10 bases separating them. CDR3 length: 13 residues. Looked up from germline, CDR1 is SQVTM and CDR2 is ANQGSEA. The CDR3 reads CSVEDFPDYGYTF. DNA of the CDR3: TGCAGCGTTGAAGATTTTCCGGATTATGGCTACACCTTC. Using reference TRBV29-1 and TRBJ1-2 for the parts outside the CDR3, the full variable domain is SAVISQKPSRDICQRGTSLTIQCQVDSQVTMMFWYRQQPGQSLTLIATANQGSEATYESGFVIDKFPISRPNLTFSTLTVSNMSPEDSSIYLCSVEDFPDYGYTFGSGTRLTVV.

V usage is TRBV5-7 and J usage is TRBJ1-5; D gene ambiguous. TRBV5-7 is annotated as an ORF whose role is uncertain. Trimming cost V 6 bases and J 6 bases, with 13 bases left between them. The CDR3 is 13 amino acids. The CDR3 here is CASIPAGRQPQHF. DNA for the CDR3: TGTGCCAGCATCCCGGCAGGACGTCAGCCCCAGCATTTT.

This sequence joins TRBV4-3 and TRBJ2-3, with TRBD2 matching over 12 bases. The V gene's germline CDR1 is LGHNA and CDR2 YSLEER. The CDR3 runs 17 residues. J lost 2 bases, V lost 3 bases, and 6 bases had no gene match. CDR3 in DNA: TGCGCCAGCAGCCATCGGGGGACTAGCGGGCCCACAGATACGCAGTATTTT. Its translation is CASSHRGTSGPTDTQYF.

The CDR3 is CASSLEPGLSTYNSPLHF. The CDR3 region has the DNA TGCGCCAGCAGCTTGGAGCCGGGACTTTCCACCTATAATTCACCCCTCCACTTT. The V and J genes are TRBV5-1 and TRBJ1-6, with a weak D call TRBD1 (5 bases). Germline V gene sequence: CDR1 SGHRS, CDR2 YFSETQ. V lost 0 bases and J 2 bases, leaving 15 bases between the germline ends. The CDR3 loop spans 18 amino acids.

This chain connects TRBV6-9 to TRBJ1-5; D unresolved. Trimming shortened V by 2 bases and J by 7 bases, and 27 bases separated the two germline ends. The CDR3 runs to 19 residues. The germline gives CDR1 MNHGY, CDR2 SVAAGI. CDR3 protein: CASSYRLPGISCFLQPQHF. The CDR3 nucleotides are TGTGCCAGCAGTTATCGACTGCCGGGGATAAGTTGCTTCTTGCAGCCCCAGCATTTT.

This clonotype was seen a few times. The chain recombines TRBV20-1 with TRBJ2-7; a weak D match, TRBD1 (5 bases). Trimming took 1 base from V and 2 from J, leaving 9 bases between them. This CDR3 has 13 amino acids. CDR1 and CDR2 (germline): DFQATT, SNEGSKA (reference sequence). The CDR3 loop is CSARVQGTYEQYF. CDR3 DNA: TGCAGTGCTAGAGTTCAGGGCACCTACGAGCAGTACTTC.

The CDR3 spells CASSLEDRRWEKLFF. In DNA, the CDR3 is TGTGCCAGCAGCTTAGAGGACAGACGATGGGAAAAACTGTTTTTT. The J gene is TRBJ1-4, the V gene TRBV7-9, with a possible D match to TRBD1 (6 bases). This CDR3 region has 15 residues. CDR1 is SEHNR and CDR2 is FQNEAQ in the germline V gene (reference sequence). V lost 1 base to trimming and J lost 8 bases, with 14 bases between them.

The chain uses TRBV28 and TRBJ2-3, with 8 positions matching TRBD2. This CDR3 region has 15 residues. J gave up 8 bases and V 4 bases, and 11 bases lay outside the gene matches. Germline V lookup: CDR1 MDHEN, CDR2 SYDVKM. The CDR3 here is CASSYGGERPGTQYF. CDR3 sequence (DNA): TGTGCCAGCAGTTACGGGGGGGAGCGACCGGGTACGCAGTATTTT.